Sequencing of this T cell receptor beta chain was carried out in a study of response to subunit inactivated influenza vaccine. Overall study results and limits: A suggestion made by the authors is that each seasonal influenza vaccination recruits few new T cells.

Via MiXCR, TCRdb re-called the RT-PCR reads, giving one row per CDR3 protein. The table has about 530,000 distinct CDR3 sequences, under 15% seen once. Germline lookup yields CDR1 DFQATT and CDR2 SNEGSKA (reference sequence). This CDR3 comprises 15 residues. The V segment lost 6 bases and the J segment 2 bases; nucleotides outside the gene matches: 9. Regarding this clonotype: The antigen is unknown.

The rearrangement uses TRBV20-1 and TRBJ2-5; 10 bases line up with TRBD1. The sample in question was PBMCs from blood, obtained 45 days after vaccination. This TCR was sampled from a man aged 50-59 years who received an inactivated influenza vaccine. This CDR3 is CSAVPLDRGQETQYF. The DNA for the CDR3 is TGCAGTGCCGTCCCCCTGGACAGGGGGCAAGAGACCCAGTACTTC.